The T cell receptor beta chain under discussion was sequenced for a study of blood T cell repertoires in COVID-19. Study summary: Donors in the United States, Italy and Spain gave samples during acute or convalescent COVID-19. Sample material is recorded as cDNA or gDNA derived from T cells, B-cell-depleted T cells, or PBMCs.

The CDR3 consists of 14 residues. Trimming cost V 6 bases and J 5 bases; bases outside gene matches: 6. Germline V lookup: CDR1 WSHSY, CDR2 SAAADI. Per the study methods: Reference gene primer amplification in the assay estimated nucleated cell counts. Only in-frame clones appear in the TCRdb table, and some are missing; sequencing was by immunoSEQ multiplex PCR. V and J calls plus clone size are reproduced from that table; the DNA served to infer D and trimming. The sample holds roughly 35,000 clones, about 80% seen once. This chain connects TRBV10-2 to TRBJ2-3, with 9 bases that match TRBD1. The clonotype was recovered from a man older than 75 with acute or convalescent COVID-19. Sequencing input: peripheral blood. The DNA for the CDR3 is TGCGCCAGCAGAGTCGGACAGGGGATAGATACGCAGTATTTT. This gives the protein CASRVGQGIDTQYF.